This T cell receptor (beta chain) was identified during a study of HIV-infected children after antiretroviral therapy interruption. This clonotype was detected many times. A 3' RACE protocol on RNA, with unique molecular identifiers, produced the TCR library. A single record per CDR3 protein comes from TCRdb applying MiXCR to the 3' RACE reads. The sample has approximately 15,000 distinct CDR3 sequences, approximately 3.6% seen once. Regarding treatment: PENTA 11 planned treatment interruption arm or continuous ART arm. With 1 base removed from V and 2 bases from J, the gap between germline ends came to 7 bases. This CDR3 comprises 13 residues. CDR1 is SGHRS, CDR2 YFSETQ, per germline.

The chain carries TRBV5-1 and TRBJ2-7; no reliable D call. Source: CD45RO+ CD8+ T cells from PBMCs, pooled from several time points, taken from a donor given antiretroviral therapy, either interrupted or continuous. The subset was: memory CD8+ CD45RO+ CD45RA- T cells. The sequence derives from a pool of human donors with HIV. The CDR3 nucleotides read TGCGCCAGCAGCTTGTACGGTACCTACGAGCAGTACTTC. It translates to CASSLYGTYEQYF.